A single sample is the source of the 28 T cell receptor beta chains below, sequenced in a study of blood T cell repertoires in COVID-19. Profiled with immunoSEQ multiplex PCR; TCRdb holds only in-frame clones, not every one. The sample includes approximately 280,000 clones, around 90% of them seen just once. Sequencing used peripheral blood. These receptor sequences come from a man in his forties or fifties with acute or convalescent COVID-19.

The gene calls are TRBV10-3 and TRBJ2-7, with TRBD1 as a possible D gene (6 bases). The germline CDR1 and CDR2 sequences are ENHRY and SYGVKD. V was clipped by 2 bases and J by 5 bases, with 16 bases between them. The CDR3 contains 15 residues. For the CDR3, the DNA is TGTGCCATCAGTGAGAGTTTACAGGGTATCCACGAGCAGTACTTC. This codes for CAISESLQGIHEQYF.

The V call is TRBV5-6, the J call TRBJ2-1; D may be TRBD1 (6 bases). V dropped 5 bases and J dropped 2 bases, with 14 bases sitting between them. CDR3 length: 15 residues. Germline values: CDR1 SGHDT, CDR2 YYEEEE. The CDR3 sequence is CASSGMAGAYNEQFF. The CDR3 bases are TGTGCCAGCAGTGGAATGGCAGGGGCCTACAATGAGCAGTTCTTC. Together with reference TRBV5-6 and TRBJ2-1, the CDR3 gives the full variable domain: DAGVTQSPTHLIKTRGQQVTLRCSPKSGHDTVSWYQQALGQGPQFIFQYYEEEERQRGNFPDRFSGHQFPNYSSELNVNALLLGDSALYLCASSGMAGAYNEQFFGPGTRLTVL.

CDR3 protein: CASSFPAGGPPEQYF. The CDR3, as DNA: TGTGCCAGCAGCTTCCCGGCGGGGGGGCCTCCCGAGCAGTACTTC. The chain uses TRBV5-4 and TRBJ2-7, with TRBD2 matching over 9 bases. CDR1 is SGHNT, CDR2 YYREEE, per germline (reference sequence). CDR3 length: 15 residues. V shed 2 bases, J shed 6 bases, and the junction held 9 bases outside the gene matches.

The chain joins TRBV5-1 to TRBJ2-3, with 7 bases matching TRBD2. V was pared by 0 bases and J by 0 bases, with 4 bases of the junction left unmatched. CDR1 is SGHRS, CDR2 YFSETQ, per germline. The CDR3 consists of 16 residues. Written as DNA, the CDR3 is TGCGCCAGCAGCTTGGCGGCTAGCGGTAGCACAGATACGCAGTATTTT. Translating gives CASSLAASGSTDTQYF.

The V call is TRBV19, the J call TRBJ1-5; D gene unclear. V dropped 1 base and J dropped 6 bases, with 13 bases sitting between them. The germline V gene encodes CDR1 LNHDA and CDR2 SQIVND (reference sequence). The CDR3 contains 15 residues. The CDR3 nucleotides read TGTGCCAGTAGTATAGTCAACCCCCTAGGTCAGCCCCAGCATTTT. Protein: CASSIVNPLGQPQHF.

The CDR3: CASDSGGRSGYTF. In nucleotides, the CDR3 is TGCGCCAGCGATTCCGGGGGTAGGTCTGGCTACACCTTC. This chain links TRBV10-2 with TRBJ1-2; D may be TRBD1 (5 bases). Trimming left V 8 bases short and J 7 bases short, with 17 bases between. Germline lookup yields CDR1 WSHSY and CDR2 SAAADI. The CDR3 extends over 13 amino acids.

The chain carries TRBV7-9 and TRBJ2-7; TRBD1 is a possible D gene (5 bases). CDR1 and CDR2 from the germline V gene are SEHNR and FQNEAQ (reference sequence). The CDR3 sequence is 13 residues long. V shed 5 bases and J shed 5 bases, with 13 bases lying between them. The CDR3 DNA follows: TGTGCCAGCAGCGAAACAGGCCGTGACGAGCAGTACTTC. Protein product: CASSETGRDEQYF.

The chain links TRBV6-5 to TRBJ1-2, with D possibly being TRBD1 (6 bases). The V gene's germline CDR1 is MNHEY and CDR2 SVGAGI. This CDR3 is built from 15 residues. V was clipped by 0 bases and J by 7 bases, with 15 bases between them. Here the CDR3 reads CASSYSGVGGVGYTF. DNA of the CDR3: TGTGCCAGCAGTTACTCAGGGGTAGGGGGAGTTGGCTACACCTTC.

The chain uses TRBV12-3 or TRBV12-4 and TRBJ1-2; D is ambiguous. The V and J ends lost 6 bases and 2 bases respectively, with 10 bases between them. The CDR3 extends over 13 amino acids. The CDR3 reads CASSSTVNYGYTF. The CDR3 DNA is TGTGCCAGCAGCTCCACAGTAAACTATGGCTACACCTTC.

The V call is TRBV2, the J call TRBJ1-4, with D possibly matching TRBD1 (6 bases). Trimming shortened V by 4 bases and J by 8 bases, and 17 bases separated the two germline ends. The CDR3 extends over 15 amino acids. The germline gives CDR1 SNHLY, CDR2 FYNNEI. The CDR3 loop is CASSVNQGFGEKLFF. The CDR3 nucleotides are TGTGCCAGCAGTGTTAACCAGGGGTTTGGGGAAAAACTGTTTTTT.

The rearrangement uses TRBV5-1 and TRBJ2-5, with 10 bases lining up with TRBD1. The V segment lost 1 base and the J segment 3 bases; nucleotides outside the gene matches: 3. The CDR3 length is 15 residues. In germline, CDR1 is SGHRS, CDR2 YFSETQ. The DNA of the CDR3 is TGCGCCAGCAGCTTGAAGGACAGGGGGGAAGAGACCCAGTACTTC. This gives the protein CASSLKDRGEETQYF.

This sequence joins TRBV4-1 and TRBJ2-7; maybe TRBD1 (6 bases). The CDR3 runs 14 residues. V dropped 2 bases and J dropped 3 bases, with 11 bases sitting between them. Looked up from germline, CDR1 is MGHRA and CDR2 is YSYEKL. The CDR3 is CASSQRSQGYEQYF. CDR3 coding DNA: TGCGCCAGCAGCCAACGATCACAGGGCTACGAGCAGTACTTC.

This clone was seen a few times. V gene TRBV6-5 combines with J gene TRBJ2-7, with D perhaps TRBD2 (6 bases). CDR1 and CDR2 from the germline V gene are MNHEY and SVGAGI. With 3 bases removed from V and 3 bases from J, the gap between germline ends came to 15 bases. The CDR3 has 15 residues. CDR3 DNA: TGTGCCAGCAGTTATAATTCTTGGGGAGGCTACGAGCAGTACTTC. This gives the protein CASSYNSWGGYEQYF.

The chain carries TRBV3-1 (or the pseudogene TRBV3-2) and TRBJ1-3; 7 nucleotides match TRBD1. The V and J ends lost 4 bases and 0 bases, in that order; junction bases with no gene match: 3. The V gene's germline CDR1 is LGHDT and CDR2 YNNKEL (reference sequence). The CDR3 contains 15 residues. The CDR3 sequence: CASSPRDSSGNTIYF. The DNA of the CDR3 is TGTGCCAGCAGCCCGCGGGACAGCTCTGGAAACACCATATATTTT.

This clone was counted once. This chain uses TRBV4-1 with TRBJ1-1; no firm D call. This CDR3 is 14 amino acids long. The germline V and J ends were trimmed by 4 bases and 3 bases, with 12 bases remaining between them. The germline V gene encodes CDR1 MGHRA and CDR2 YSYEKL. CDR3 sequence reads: CASSRGLMDTEAFF. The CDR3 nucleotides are TGCGCCAGCAGCCGAGGGTTAATGGACACTGAAGCTTTCTTT.

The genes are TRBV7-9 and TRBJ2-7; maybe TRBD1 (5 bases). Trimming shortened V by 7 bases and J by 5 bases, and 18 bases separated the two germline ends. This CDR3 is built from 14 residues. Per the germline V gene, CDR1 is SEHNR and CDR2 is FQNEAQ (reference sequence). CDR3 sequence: CASTWGSDIHEQYF. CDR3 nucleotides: TGTGCCAGCACCTGGGGCAGCGACATCCACGAGCAGTACTTC.

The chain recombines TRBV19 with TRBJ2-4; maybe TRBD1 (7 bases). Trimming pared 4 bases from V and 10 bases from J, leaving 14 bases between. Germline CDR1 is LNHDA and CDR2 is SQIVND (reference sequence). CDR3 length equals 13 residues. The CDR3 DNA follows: TGTGCCAGTAGTACCCGGACAGGAGGGATTCAGTACTTC. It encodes CASSTRTGGIQYF.

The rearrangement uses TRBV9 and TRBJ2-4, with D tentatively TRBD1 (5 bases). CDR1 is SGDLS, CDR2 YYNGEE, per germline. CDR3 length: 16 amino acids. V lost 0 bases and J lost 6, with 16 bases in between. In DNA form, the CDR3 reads TGTGCCAGCAGCGTAGAGATTCAGGGTGTGGGAAACATTCAGTACTTC. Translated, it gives CASSVEIQGVGNIQYF.

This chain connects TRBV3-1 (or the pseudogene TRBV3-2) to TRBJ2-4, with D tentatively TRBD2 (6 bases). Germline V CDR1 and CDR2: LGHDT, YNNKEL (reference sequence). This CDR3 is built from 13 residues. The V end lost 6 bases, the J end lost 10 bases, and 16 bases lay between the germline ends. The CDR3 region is CASSFSGEAIQYF. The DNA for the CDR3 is TGTGCCAGCAGTTTTTCCGGGGAGGCGATTCAGTACTTC.

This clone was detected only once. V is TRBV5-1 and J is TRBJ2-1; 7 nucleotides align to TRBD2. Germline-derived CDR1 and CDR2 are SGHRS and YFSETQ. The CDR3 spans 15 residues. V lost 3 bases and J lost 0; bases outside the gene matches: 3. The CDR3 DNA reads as TGCGCCAGCAGCTGGGGGGGAGGCTCCTACAATGAGCAGTTCTTC. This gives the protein CASSWGGGSYNEQFF.

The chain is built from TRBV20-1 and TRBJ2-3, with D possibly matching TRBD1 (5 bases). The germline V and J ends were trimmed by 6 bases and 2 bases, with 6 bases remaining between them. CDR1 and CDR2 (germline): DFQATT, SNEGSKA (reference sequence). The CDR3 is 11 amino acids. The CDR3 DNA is TGCAGTGCCAGGGCCACAGATACGCAGTATTTT. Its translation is CSARATDTQYF.

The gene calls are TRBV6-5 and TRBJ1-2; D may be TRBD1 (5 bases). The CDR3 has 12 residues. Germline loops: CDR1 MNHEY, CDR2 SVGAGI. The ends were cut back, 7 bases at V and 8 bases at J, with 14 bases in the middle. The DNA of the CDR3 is TGTGCCAGCATCAATTCAGGGATAGGCTACACCTTC. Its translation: CASINSGIGYTF.

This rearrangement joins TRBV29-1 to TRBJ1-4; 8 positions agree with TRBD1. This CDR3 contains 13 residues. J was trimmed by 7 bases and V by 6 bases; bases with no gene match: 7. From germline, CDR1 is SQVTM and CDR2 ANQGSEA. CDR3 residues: CSVSTGVGEKLFF. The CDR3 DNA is TGCAGCGTGTCGACAGGGGTGGGTGAAAAACTGTTTTTT.

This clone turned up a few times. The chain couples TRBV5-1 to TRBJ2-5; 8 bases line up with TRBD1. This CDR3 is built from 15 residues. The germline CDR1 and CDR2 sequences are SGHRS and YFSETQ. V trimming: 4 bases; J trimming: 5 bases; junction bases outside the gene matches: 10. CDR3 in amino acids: CASSLGQGSTETQYF. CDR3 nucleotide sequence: TGCGCCAGCAGCCTAGGACAGGGTAGTACGGAGACCCAGTACTTC.

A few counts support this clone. The CDR3 coding sequence is TGTGCCAGCAGCCAAGAGACGGACTACACAGATACGCAGTATTTT. Translated, it gives CASSQETDYTDTQYF. The rearrangement joins TRBV3-1 (or the pseudogene TRBV3-2) to TRBJ2-3; the D gene is possibly TRBD2 (6 bases). The CDR3 consists of 15 residues. CDR1 and CDR2 from the germline V gene are LGHDT and YNNKEL (reference sequence). The V end was cut by 0 bases, the J end by 2 bases, with 9 bases between.

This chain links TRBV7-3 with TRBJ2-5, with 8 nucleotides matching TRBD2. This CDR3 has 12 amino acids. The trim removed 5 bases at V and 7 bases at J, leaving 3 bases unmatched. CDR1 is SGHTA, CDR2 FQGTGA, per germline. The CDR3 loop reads CASSREGGTQYF. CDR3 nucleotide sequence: TGTGCCAGCAGCCGGGAGGGGGGGACCCAGTACTTC.

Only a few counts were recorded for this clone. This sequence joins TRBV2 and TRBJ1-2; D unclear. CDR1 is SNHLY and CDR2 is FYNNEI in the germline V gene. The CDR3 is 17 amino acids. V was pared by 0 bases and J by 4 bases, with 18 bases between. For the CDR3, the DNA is TGTGCCAGCAGTGAAGCCCCCGAGGGCCCGGGCAGCTATGGCTACACCTTC. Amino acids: CASSEAPEGPGSYGYTF. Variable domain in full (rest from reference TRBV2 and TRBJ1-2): EPEVTQTPSHQVTQMGQEVILRCVPISNHLYFYWYRQILGQKVEFLVSFYNNEISEKSEIFDDQFSVERPDGSNFTLKIRSTKLEDSAMYFCASSEAPEGPGSYGYTFGSGTRLTVV.

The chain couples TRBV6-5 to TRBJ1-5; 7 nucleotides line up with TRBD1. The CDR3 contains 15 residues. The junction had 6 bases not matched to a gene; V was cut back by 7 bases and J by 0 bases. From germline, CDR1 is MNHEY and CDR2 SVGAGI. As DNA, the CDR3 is TGTGCCAGCACTCTGACAGGGTTTAGCAATCAGCCCCAGCATTTT. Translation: CASTLTGFSNQPQHF.